Following are 29 T cell receptor beta chains from one sample sequenced in a study of blood T cell repertoires in COVID-19. Sequencing used immunoSEQ multiplex PCR; TCRdb keeps in-frame clones, though not all of them. The sample has 15,000 to 20,000 clones, about 82% seen once. The sample consisted of peripheral blood. The receptor source for this set is a man aged 80 or over with acute or convalescent COVID-19.

This chain uses TRBV14 with TRBJ1-1, with D possibly being TRBD1 (5 bases). Trimming left V 4 bases short and J 3 bases short, with 12 bases between. This CDR3 region has 14 residues. Germline V gives CDR1 SGHDN, CDR2 FVKESK. The CDR3 loop is CASSRRGVYTEAFF. The CDR3 DNA reads TGTGCCAGCAGCCGGAGGGGAGTTTACACTGAAGCTTTCTTT.

The genes are TRBV7-2 and TRBJ1-5, with D possibly matching TRBD1 (6 bases). The V end lost 8 bases, the J end lost 4 bases, and 18 bases lay between the germline ends. The germline CDR1 and CDR2 sequences are SGHTA and FQGNSA. The CDR3 has 15 amino acids. CDR3 region: CASQLGQLENQPQHF. For the CDR3, the DNA is TGTGCCAGCCAACTAGGACAGCTGGAGAATCAGCCCCAGCATTTT.

This chain uses TRBV7-2 with TRBJ1-2, with 7 nucleotides matching TRBD1. The CDR3 totals 15 residues. V shed 5 bases, J shed 3 bases, and the junction held 9 bases outside the gene matches. Germline CDR1 reads SGHTA; CDR2 reads FQGNSA. The CDR3 DNA sequence: TGTGCCAGCAGCCAGGGAGGACAGGTGGACTATGGCTACACCTTC. Residues: CASSQGGQVDYGYTF.

V is TRBV19 and J is TRBJ1-2, with a tentative D call TRBD1 (6 bases). Trimming left V 2 bases short and J 3 bases short, with 7 bases between. Per the germline V gene, CDR1 is LNHDA and CDR2 is SQIVND (reference sequence). The CDR3 loop spans 13 amino acids. CDR3 region: CASSIQGYYGYTF. CDR3 in DNA: TGTGCCAGTAGTATACAGGGGTACTATGGCTACACCTTC.

The genes are TRBV5-5 and TRBJ2-2; D is ambiguous. CDR1 and CDR2 from the germline V gene are SGHKS and YYEKEE (reference sequence). Trimming pared 4 bases from V and 3 bases from J, leaving 10 bases between. CDR3 size: 14 residues. This CDR3 is CASSPVQDTGELFF. The CDR3 DNA follows: TGTGCCAGCAGCCCCGTCCAGGACACCGGGGAGCTGTTTTTT.

This rearrangement joins TRBV4-1 to TRBJ1-6; D is unclear. CDR1 is MGHRA, CDR2 YSYEKL, per germline. CDR3 length equals 20 residues. V shed 0 bases and J shed 0 bases, with 18 bases lying between them. The CDR3, as DNA: TGCGCCAGCAGCCAAGATCTTGTCTTTTTCGGGAGCTCCTATAATTCACCCCTCCACTTT. Amino acids: CASSQDLVFFGSSYNSPLHF.

The gene calls are TRBV7-8 and TRBJ2-7; D ambiguous. V was pared by 2 bases and J by 6 bases, with 11 bases between. This CDR3 region has 13 residues. Germline CDR1 reads SGHVS; CDR2 reads FQNEAQ. The CDR3 DNA is TGTGCCAGCAGCTTACCGAGACTGGGCGAGCAGTACTTC. Residues: CASSLPRLGEQYF.

On this clone: This sample also contains other DNA sequences that code for the same CDR3. The rearrangement joins TRBV5-1 to TRBJ1-2, with D possibly TRBD1 on 5 matching bases. V was clipped by 4 bases and J by 5 bases, with 15 bases between them. The CDR3 contains 14 residues. The germline CDR1 and CDR2 sequences are SGHRS and YFSETQ. CDR3 coding DNA: TGCGCCAGCAGCCTAACCGGGACTGAGTATGGCTACACCTTC. This sequence encodes CASSLTGTEYGYTF.

The J gene is TRBJ2-7, the V gene TRBV11-2, with 11 bases matching TRBD2. The V gene end was trimmed by 4 bases and the J gene end by 4 bases; junction bases not matched to a gene: 15. Looked up from germline, CDR1 is SGHAT and CDR2 is FQNNGV. The CDR3 length is 18 residues. As DNA, the CDR3 is TGTGCCAGCAGCTCCCAGCCGGGACTAGCGGCCGATGGATACGAGCAGTACTTC. Encoded protein: CASSSQPGLAADGYEQYF.

This clone was picked up one time. The chain recombines TRBV21-1 with TRBJ2-3; no DNA check was done on the table's D call, TRBD2. TRBV21-1 is tagged as a pseudogene. This CDR3 is 15 amino acids long. As DNA, the CDR3 is TGTGCCAGCAGCACCAGACTAGCCAGAACAGATACGCAGTATTTT. This gives the protein CASSTRLARTDTQYF.

This clone was picked up one time. The V gene is TRBV30, the J gene TRBJ1-5, with a possible D match to TRBD1 (5 bases). Germline V CDR1 and CDR2: GTSNPN, SVGIG (reference sequence). This CDR3 is built from 14 residues. V lost 7 bases to trimming and J lost 2 bases, with 15 bases between them. Here the CDR3 reads CALDRGGGNQPQHF. Here the CDR3 DNA reads TGTGCCTTGGACCGGGGAGGGGGCAATCAGCCCCAGCATTTT.

The chain has TRBV28 and TRBJ1-4; no clear D gene. This CDR3 is 16 amino acids long. The V and J ends lost 3 bases and 0 bases respectively, with 11 bases between them. Germline values: CDR1 MDHEN, CDR2 SYDVKM. The CDR3 spells CASSLNSLATNEKLFF. DNA of the CDR3: TGTGCCAGCAGTTTGAACAGCCTTGCAACTAATGAAAAACTGTTTTTT. Supplemented by reference TRBV28 and TRBJ1-4, the full variable domain reads DVKVTQSSRYLVKRTGEKVFLECVQDMDHENMFWYRQDPGLGLRLIYFSYDVKMKEKGDIPEGYSVSREKKERFSLILESASTNQTSMYLCASSLNSLATNEKLFFGSGTQLSVL.

The chain couples TRBV6-4 to TRBJ2-1, with D possibly matching TRBD1 (6 bases). Looked up from germline, CDR1 is MRHNA and CDR2 is SNTAGT. With 5 bases removed from V and 2 bases from J, the gap between germline ends came to 16 bases. The CDR3 is 16 residues long. CDR3 residues: CASSPKIGGPYNEQFF. CDR3 DNA: TGTGCCAGCAGTCCAAAAATTGGGGGCCCCTACAATGAGCAGTTCTTC.

The chain recombines TRBV6-2 or TRBV6-3 with TRBJ1-5, with TRBD1 identical over 7 bases. Germline trimming cut 2 bases from V and 0 bases from J; bases unmatched to any gene: 7. Germline CDR1 MNHEY, CDR2 SVGEGT. The CDR3 loop spans 17 amino acids. CDR3 amino acids: CASSYPMTGISNQPQHF. The CDR3 coding sequence is TGTGCCAGCAGTTACCCGATGACAGGGATTAGCAATCAGCCCCAGCATTTT.

CDR3 nucleotides: TGTGCCAGCAGCTTGGATGGGCAGGGCTATGGCTACACCTTC. Residues: CASSLDGQGYGYTF. V gene TRBV5-5 combines with J gene TRBJ1-2, with a tentative D call TRBD1 (5 bases). V lost 0 bases to trimming and J lost 4 bases, with 10 bases between them. CDR1 is SGHKS, CDR2 YYEKEE, per germline (reference sequence). The CDR3 contains 14 residues. Together with reference TRBV5-5 and TRBJ1-2, the CDR3 gives the full variable domain: DAGVTQSPTHLIKTRGQQVTLRCSPISGHKSVSWYQQVLGQGPQFIFQYYEKEERGRGNFPDRFSARQFPNYSSELNVNALLLGDSALYLCASSLDGQGYGYTFGSGTRLTVV.

The chain joins TRBV6-6 to TRBJ2-3; 7 bases map to TRBD2. Trimming removed 6 bases from V and 0 bases from J; junction bases left unmatched: 9. Germline values: CDR1 MNHNY, CDR2 SVGAGI (reference sequence). CDR3 size: 16 residues. CDR3 sequence (DNA): TGTGCCAGCAGACGACAAGCGGGGACTAGCACAGATACGCAGTATTTT. Amino acid sequence: CASRRQAGTSTDTQYF.

This clone has only one observation. This rearrangement joins TRBV25-1 to TRBJ1-1; D unclear. The CDR3 is 12 residues long. The germline V and J ends were trimmed by 8 bases and 2 bases, with 9 bases remaining between them. Germline assignment: CDR1 MGHDK and CDR2 SYGVNS. CDR3 sequence: CASQHPNTEAFF. Written as DNA, the CDR3 is TGTGCCAGCCAACACCCTAACACTGAAGCTTTCTTT.

The gene calls are TRBV9 and TRBJ2-7; 10 bases are shared with TRBD2. Germline CDR1 and CDR2: SGDLS and YYNGEE. The CDR3 totals 15 residues. Trimming removed 4 bases from V and 2 bases from J; junction bases left unmatched: 6. The CDR3 sequence: CASSRAGGPTYEQYF. CDR3 coding DNA: TGTGCCAGCAGCCGAGCGGGGGGGCCAACCTACGAGCAGTACTTC.

This clone was recorded once. This chain links TRBV7-2 with TRBJ2-1; 7 bases map to TRBD2. V lost 5 bases to trimming and J lost 4 bases; unmatched junction nucleotides: 8. Germline assignment: CDR1 SGHTA and CDR2 FQGNSA. The CDR3 runs to 15 residues. The CDR3 DNA follows: TGTGCCAGCAGCCAACTAGCGTCACCGTACAATGAGCAGTTCTTC. It yields the protein CASSQLASPYNEQFF.

The genes are TRBV9 and TRBJ1-3, with D tentatively TRBD1 (5 bases). The CDR3 is 15 residues long. Between the trimmed V and J ends, which lost 3 bases and 8 bases, there was a span of 18 bases. In germline, CDR1 is SGDLS, CDR2 YYNGEE. This CDR3 is CASSAIPGGRDTIYF. CDR3 DNA: TGTGCCAGCAGCGCCATACCGGGGGGTCGGGACACCATATATTTT. The full variable domain, rest sourced from reference TRBV9 and TRBJ1-3, is DSGVTQTPKHLITATGQRVTLRCSPRSGDLSVYWYQQSLDQGLQFLIQYYNGEERAKGNILERFSAQQFPDLHSELNLSSLELGDSALYFCASSAIPGGRDTIYFGEGSWLTVV.

The CDR3 nucleotides read TGTGCCAGCAGCACGGGACAGATCTCCTACGAGCAGTACTTC. This encodes CASSTGQISYEQYF. V usage is TRBV7-2 and J usage is TRBJ2-7; 7 bases align to TRBD1. The CDR3 contains 14 residues. J lost 0 bases, V lost 5 bases, and 4 bases had no gene match. Germline V gives CDR1 SGHTA, CDR2 FQGNSA.

The DNA of the CDR3 is TGCGCCAGCAGCTTACAGGGGAATGAGCAGTTCTTC. This codes for CASSLQGNEQFF. J is TRBJ2-1 and V is TRBV5-1, with TRBD1 identical over 7 bases. Germline CDR1 and CDR2: SGHRS and YFSETQ. After removal of 2 bases from V and 7 bases from J, the junction contained 0 bases not matched to a gene. The CDR3 runs to 12 residues.

The chain joins TRBV23-1 to TRBJ1-1; 9 bases match TRBD1. TRBV23-1 falls under the ORF class, with uncertain function. The CDR3 loop spans 14 amino acids. The junction had 0 bases not matched to a gene; V was cut back by 3 bases and J by 1 base. The CDR3 loop is CASSQDRGNTEAFF. The CDR3 nucleotides are TGCGCCAGCAGTCAGGACAGGGGGAACACTGAAGCTTTCTTT.

The table lists this clone with a count of one. This sequence joins TRBV19 and TRBJ2-7; 9 bases match TRBD1. Per the germline V gene, CDR1 is LNHDA and CDR2 is SQIVND (reference sequence). With 3 bases clipped from V and 7 bases from J, the junction kept 7 bases outside the gene matches. The length of the CDR3 is 14 residues. The CDR3 DNA reads as TGTGCCAGTAGTATGGACAGGGGCCCCGGGGAGCAGTACTTC. This codes for CASSMDRGPGEQYF.

V gene TRBV6-5 combines with J gene TRBJ2-3; 8 bases agree with TRBD1. V gave up 3 bases and J gave up 0 bases; unmatched junction bases: 2. Germline V lookup: CDR1 MNHEY, CDR2 SVGAGI. The CDR3 length is 15 residues. CDR3 nucleotide sequence: TGTGCCAGCAGTTATGGGACAGGAAGCACAGATACGCAGTATTTT. This sequence encodes CASSYGTGSTDTQYF.

J is TRBJ2-1 and V is TRBV4-3, with D possibly TRBD1 on 5 matching bases. Trimming pared 1 base from V and 6 bases from J, leaving 10 bases between. CDR1 is LGHNA and CDR2 is YSLEER in the germline V gene. The CDR3 has 14 residues. The CDR3 protein is CASSQGYRSNEQFF. CDR3 DNA: TGCGCCAGCAGCCAAGGTTACAGGAGCAATGAGCAGTTCTTC.

The V and J genes are TRBV28 and TRBJ2-3; 12 bases match TRBD1. V lost 7 bases, J lost 6 bases, and 5 bases stayed unmatched. This CDR3 comprises 14 residues. Germline V gene sequence: CDR1 MDHEN, CDR2 SYDVKM. The CDR3 here is CASKWDRGRDTQYF. CDR3 nucleotide sequence: TGTGCCAGCAAATGGGACAGGGGGCGGGATACGCAGTATTTT.

The rearrangement links TRBV6-2 or TRBV6-3 to TRBJ2-3, with 11 bases fitting TRBD2. This CDR3 region has 17 residues. CDR1 and CDR2 from the germline V gene are MNHEY and SVGEGT. J gave up 2 bases and V 5 bases, and 9 bases lay outside the gene matches. In DNA form, the CDR3 reads TGTGCCAGCAGTCCACGGACTAGCGGGCGGAACACAGATACGCAGTATTTT. Translating gives CASSPRTSGRNTDTQYF.

This chain joins TRBV5-6 and TRBJ2-6, with D perhaps TRBD2 (5 bases). Per germline, CDR1 SGHDT and CDR2 YYEEEE. With 0 bases removed from V and 1 base from J, the gap between germline ends came to 5 bases. The CDR3 contains 15 residues. The CDR3 DNA is TGTGCCAGCAGCTTGGGACTATCTGGGGCCAACGTCCTGACTTTC. It yields the protein CASSLGLSGANVLTF.